These T cell receptor beta chains were read from a single sample in a study of T cell responses to AZD1222 COVID-19 vaccine. Assay used: immunoSEQ multiplex PCR; TCRdb lists only in-frame clones, some missing. The table lists around 110,000 clones, approximately 86% of them singletons. Specimen: peripheral blood, collected on day 0 of AZD1222 vaccination. The origin of the receptors is an adult in good health. CDR3s include the opening cysteine and the closing phenylalanine or tryptophan. The order of the fields is D gene, J gene, V gene, CDR3 protein. D genes are given only for firm matches.

>TRBD2|TRBJ2-1|TRBV6-4
CASSELAGDKNEQFF
>-|TRBJ1-5|TRBV20-1
CSASRTENQPQHF
>-|TRBJ2-2|TRBV7-3
CASSLSAGTGELFF
>TRBD1|TRBJ2-7|TRBV27
CASRTGARGYEQYF
>TRBD1|TRBJ1-6|TRBV7-2
CASSYSGTGMNSPLHF
>TRBD1|TRBJ1-2|TRBV2
CARGASGQGGYTF
>-|TRBJ2-1|TRBV7-3
CASSPAGTGVYNEQFF
>TRBD1|TRBJ1-1|TRBV30
CAWRTGGTEAFF
>-|TRBJ1-4|TRBV30
CAWSVTVRKEKLFF
>-|TRBJ1-2|TRBV27
CASSWEGSGYGYTF
>TRBD2|TRBJ2-1|TRBV10-2
CASSGLAGADEQFF
>-|TRBJ2-5|TRBV3-1/TRBV3-2
CASKWWTEETQYF
>TRBD1|TRBJ1-1|TRBV27
CASSIDRVAFF
>-|TRBJ1-1|TRBV18
CASSLPLGGNTEAFF
>-|TRBJ1-1|TRBV13
CASSPWTKEAFF
>-|TRBJ2-2|TRBV19
CASSIDSGELFF
>-|TRBJ2-5|TRBV6-6
CASSALPAPGETQYF
>-|TRBJ1-2|TRBV20-1
CSAYLPPGYTF
>-|TRBJ1-1|TRBV7-9
CASSLEGPLGAFF
>TRBD2|TRBJ2-5|TRBV5-1
CASSPGTTQETQYF
>-|TRBJ2-1|TRBV5-4
CASSPGTQIYNEQFF
>-|TRBJ2-7|TRBV6-5
CASRPFLSGYEQYF
>TRBD2|TRBJ2-1|TRBV28
CASSLAGGPMGEQFF
>-|TRBJ1-5|TRBV15
CATSKGSNNQPQHF
>TRBD1|TRBJ1-6|TRBV3-1/TRBV3-2
CASSQDLEGQGKGTYNSPLHF
>-|TRBJ2-1|TRBV10-1
CASSEEREPGIDEQFF